The next 5 T cell receptor beta chains were all read from a single sample in a study of shared clonotypes between healthy human individuals. Libraries were prepared by immunoSEQ multiplex PCR; TCRdb keeps only in-frame clonotypes and omits some of them. Of roughly 1,600,000 clones listed, less than 99% are singletons. The sequenced sample was naive CD4+ T cells sorted from blood. Stated subset: CD45RA+ positively selected. The receptors here all came from a man aged 30 to 45 in good health.

The chain couples TRBV4-3 to TRBJ2-3; D gene uncertain. This CDR3 contains 15 residues. V was trimmed by 3 bases and J by 0 bases, leaving 10 bases between them. CDR1 and CDR2 (germline): LGHNA, YSLEER. As DNA, the CDR3 is TGCGCCAGCAGCCAGCGGACGGCTAGCACAGATACGCAGTATTTT. Translated, it gives CASSQRTASTDTQYF.

The chain recombines TRBV6-1 with TRBJ2-2, with 11 nucleotides matching TRBD2. The CDR3 runs 15 residues. Germline CDR1 and CDR2: MNHNS and SASEGT. V lost 6 bases, J lost 1 base, and 1 base stayed unmatched. DNA of the CDR3: TGTGCCAGCAGGGGGACTAGCGGGAACACCGGGGAGCTGTTTTTT. This translates into CASRGTSGNTGELFF.

This clone was seen a single time. The chain has TRBV7-8 and TRBJ2-7; possible D gene TRBD2, 6 bases. The CDR3 has 13 amino acids. Trimming left V 2 bases short and J 6 bases short, with 11 bases between. Germline CDR1 SGHVS, CDR2 FQNEAQ. The CDR3 spells CASSLLAGSEQYF. The CDR3 nucleotides read TGTGCCAGCAGCTTACTTGCGGGAAGCGAGCAGTACTTC.

The chain joins TRBV7-2 to TRBJ2-3; 7 positions match TRBD1. Germline CDR1 reads SGHTA; CDR2 reads FQGNSA. The CDR3 is made up of 15 amino acids. With 0 bases clipped from V and 6 bases from J, the junction kept 6 bases outside the gene matches. CDR3 loop: CASSLAAGGWDTQYF. The CDR3 DNA sequence: TGTGCCAGCAGCTTAGCGGCAGGGGGATGGGATACGCAGTATTTT. Full variable domain (remainder filled in from reference TRBV7-2 and TRBJ2-3): GAGVSQSPSNKVTEKGKDVELRCDPISGHTALYWYRQSLGQGLEFLIYFQGNSAPDKSGLPSDRFSAERTGGSVSTLTIQRTQQEDSAVYLCASSLAAGGWDTQYFGPGTRLTVL.

The chain has TRBV7-2 and TRBJ1-1, with 7 bases matching TRBD1. This CDR3 is 16 amino acids long. Germline CDR1 reads SGHTA; CDR2 reads FQGNSA. The V and J ends lost 5 bases and 1 base, in that order; junction bases with no gene match: 10. The chain's CDR3 is CASSILRQGRNTEAFF. In DNA, the CDR3 is TGTGCCAGCAGCATTCTCCGACAGGGTCGGAACACTGAAGCTTTCTTT.